These 7 T cell receptor beta chains share one sample of origin, sequenced in a study of T cell responses to AZD1222 COVID-19 vaccine. Generated by immunoSEQ multiplex PCR, the TCRdb table keeps only in-frame clones and is missing some. The data contain about 85,000 clones, approximately 89% of them singletons. The specimen comprised peripheral blood, sampled on day 0 of AZD1222 vaccination. These receptors were obtained from an adult in good health.

This sequence joins TRBV18 and TRBJ1-1, with D maybe TRBD1 (5 bases). Trimming removed 2 bases at V and 5 bases at J, with 12 bases between. The germline V gene has CDR1 KGHSH and CDR2 LQKENI. CDR3 length equals 14 residues. CDR3 amino acids: CASSPSGGGTEAFF. In DNA form, the CDR3 reads TGTGCCAGCTCACCATCGGGCGGGGGTACTGAAGCTTTCTTT.

The rearrangement joins TRBV4-1 to TRBJ2-3, with 7 bases fitting TRBD2. The germline V gene has CDR1 MGHRA and CDR2 YSYEKL. The CDR3 totals 16 residues. Trimming took 4 bases from V and 1 from J; bases not matched to a gene: 8. CDR3 residues: CASSLDRLAGTDTQYF. CDR3 coding DNA: TGCGCCAGCAGCCTAGACAGACTAGCAGGCACAGATACGCAGTATTTT.

This chain connects TRBV6-6 to TRBJ1-3; tentative D call: TRBD1 (6 bases). Germline values: CDR1 MNHNY, CDR2 SVGAGI (reference sequence). The CDR3 contains 16 residues. V dropped 6 bases and J dropped 0 bases, with 15 bases sitting between them. CDR3 DNA: TGTGCCAGCAGCGGGGGCAGGCCTCTCTCTGGAAACACCATATATTTT. Translated, it gives CASSGGRPLSGNTIYF.

This rearrangement joins TRBV12-3 or TRBV12-4 to TRBJ2-1; D unresolved. The CDR3 is 12 amino acids. V lost 3 bases, J lost 13 bases, and 13 bases lay in between. The CDR3 reads CASSFRTDSQFF. In DNA form, the CDR3 reads TGTGCCAGCAGTTTCCGGACCGACTCTCAGTTCTTC.

The chain links TRBV7-2 to TRBJ2-1; 8 bases fit TRBD2. This CDR3 contains 15 residues. The trim removed 1 base at V and 4 bases at J, leaving 3 bases unmatched. In germline, CDR1 is SGHTA, CDR2 FQGNSA. The CDR3 here is CASSLVPGGYNEQFF. As DNA, the CDR3 is TGTGCCAGCAGCTTAGTTCCGGGAGGGTACAATGAGCAGTTCTTC.

J is TRBJ2-7 and V is TRBV11-3; D call uncertain. V was trimmed by 1 base and J by 2 bases, leaving 12 bases between them. This CDR3 has 15 residues. Germline V gives CDR1 SGHNT, CDR2 YENEEA. The CDR3 bases are TGTGCCAGCAGCTTAGGGGTAGGTGCAGCCTACGAGCAGTACTTC. Its protein product is CASSLGVGAAYEQYF. Complete variable domain (other parts from reference TRBV11-3 and TRBJ2-7): EAGVVQSPRYKIIEKKQPVAFWCNPISGHNTLYWYLQNLGQGPELLIRYENEEAVDDSQLPKDRFSAERLKGVDSTLKIQPAELGDSAVYLCASSLGVGAAYEQYFGPGTRLTVT.

The chain has TRBV7-2 and TRBJ2-7, with D possibly called TRBD1 or TRBD2 (5 bases each). The length of the CDR3 is 15 residues. Per germline, CDR1 SGHTA and CDR2 FQGNSA. V was trimmed by 5 bases and J by 3 bases, leaving 17 bases between them. The CDR3 sequence: CASSPSRGRYYEQYF. The CDR3 bases are TGTGCCAGCAGCCCTAGTAGGGGACGGTACTACGAGCAGTACTTC.